The sequence of this T cell receptor (beta chain) was determined in a study of shared clonotypes between healthy human individuals. Concerning this clone: The antigen remains unidentified.

Between the trimmed V and J ends, which lost 1 base and 2 bases, there was a span of 6 bases. Germline V gene data show CDR1 as GTSNPN and CDR2 as SVGIG (reference sequence). The CDR3 runs 12 residues. At the deep level, the assay was run. Produced via immunoSEQ multiplex PCR; TCRdb's table is partial and in-frame only. The table records over 850,000 clones, about 80% of them present only once. General study results and limits: Sequencing depth was expected to influence donor clonotype sharing. Rarefaction demonstrated incomplete sorted-subset sequencing despite large depth.

The sequencing input was memory CD4+ T cells from PBMCs. As to subset: CD45RA-negative fraction. The sequence came from a man younger than 35 in good health. Some clones in this sample may be carry-over from other donors' samples. The chain is built from TRBV30 and TRBJ2-7; D gene unclear. In nucleotides, the CDR3 is TGTGCCTGGAGTGGGGTCACCTACGAGCAGTACTTC. It translates to CAWSGVTYEQYF.